One and the same sample provided the 10 T cell receptor beta chains below, sequenced in a study of blood T cells in healthy people across ages. PCR was performed a second time for 7 to 11 cycles using a sample-barcoded 5' primer and a J-beta primer mix. TCRdb re-called the 5' RACE reads through MiXCR, storing one row per CDR3 protein. In the table there are fewer than 2 million distinct CDR3 sequences, about 39% of which are singletons. Source material: blood. The receptor source for this set is a human donor in good health.

This clonotype was seen a few times. The chain couples TRBV20-1 to TRBJ1-2, with 10 bases identical to TRBD1. This CDR3 contains 14 residues. Germline CDR1 and CDR2: DFQATT and SNEGSKA (reference sequence). This CDR3 reads CGRGQGIGNYGYTF. CDR3 in DNA: TGCGGCCGGGGACAGGGGATTGGTAACTATGGCTACACCTTC.

This chain joins TRBV13 and TRBJ2-5; TRBD1 matches 10 bases. Trimming removed 5 bases from V and 11 bases from J; junction bases left unmatched: 14. Germline lookup yields CDR1 PRHDT and CDR2 FYEKMQ (reference sequence). CDR3 length: 15 residues. CDR3 sequence (DNA): TGTGCCAGCAGCCCAGCAGGGGACAGGGGAATTGAGCAGTACTTC. Amino acids: CASSPAGDRGIEQYF.

In its sample, this clonotype was seen a few times. The J gene is TRBJ2-5, the V gene TRBV4-1; TRBD1 agrees at 7 bases. Germline V gene lookup returns CDR1 MGHRA and CDR2 YSYEKL. The CDR3 is made up of 13 amino acids. V lost 4 bases and J lost 3; bases outside the gene matches: 2. CDR3 region: CASSPDRKETQYF. For the CDR3, the DNA is TGCGCCAGCAGCCCGGACAGGAAAGAGACCCAGTACTTC.

This sequence joins TRBV4-2 and TRBJ2-7; D may match TRBD1 or TRBD2 (5 bases each). Trimming removed 1 base at V and 1 base at J, with 14 bases between. Germline lookup yields CDR1 LGHNA and CDR2 YNFKEQ. The CDR3 length is 16 residues. In nucleotides, the CDR3 is TGTGCCAGCAGCCAAGGTGGGACGGTTGATTCCTACGAGCAGTACTTC. Amino acid sequence: CASSQGGTVDSYEQYF.

The V call is TRBV6-5, the J call TRBJ2-5, with 9 bases fitting TRBD2. The CDR3 runs to 20 residues. Germline V gene sequence: CDR1 MNHEY, CDR2 SVGAGI. J was trimmed by 2 bases and V by 2 bases; bases with no gene match: 18. Here the CDR3 DNA reads TGTGCCAGCAGTTACGCTGGGGCGGGGGGGCCACAAGGAGAACAAGAGACCCAGTACTTC. Protein product: CASSYAGAGGPQGEQETQYF.

This clonotype has only a few counts. The V gene is TRBV20-1, the J gene TRBJ1-1; no clear D. Germline CDR1 reads DFQATT; CDR2 reads SNEGSKA (reference sequence). The CDR3 covers 12 residues. Trimming cost V 7 bases and J 3 bases, with 12 bases left between them. The CDR3 region is CSVREKDTEAFF. The CDR3 nucleotides read TGCAGTGTACGGGAGAAAGACACTGAAGCTTTCTTT.

This sequence joins TRBV4-3 and TRBJ2-3; the D gene is possibly TRBD2 (6 bases). V was trimmed by 3 bases and J by 0 bases, leaving 16 bases between them. CDR1 is LGHNA and CDR2 is YSLEER in the germline V gene. This CDR3 is 17 amino acids long. In nucleotides, the CDR3 is TGCGCCAGCAGCCAGCAGCTCATGGGGACTAGCACAGATACGCAGTATTTT. Translation gives CASSQQLMGTSTDTQYF.

In DNA form, the CDR3 reads TGTGCCATCAGTGAGTTGGGGCAGGGAAGTGGCTACACCTTC. As protein: CAISELGQGSGYTF. The chain employs TRBV10-3 and TRBJ1-2, with D maybe TRBD1 (5 bases). This CDR3 region has 14 residues. Trimming removed 1 base at V and 7 bases at J, with 13 bases between. Germline V gene sequence: CDR1 ENHRY, CDR2 SYGVKD.

The J gene is TRBJ2-4, the V gene TRBV29-1, with D possibly matching TRBD1 (5 bases). The J call may be in error: the DNA end matches TRBJ2-7 better. The CDR3 loop spans 13 amino acids. Germline V lookup: CDR1 SQVTM, CDR2 ANQGSEA. The CDR3 sequence: CSAYFGQTDEQYF. The CDR3 region has the DNA TGCAGCGCCTACTTCGGACAAACAGACGAGCAGTACTTC.

Ten or more counts support this clonotype. This chain links TRBV13 with TRBJ2-4; D is perhaps TRBD1 or TRBD2 (6 bases each). The CDR3 sequence is 13 residues long. Trimming pared 2 bases from V and 7 bases from J, leaving 9 bases between. Germline-derived CDR1 and CDR2 are PRHDT and FYEKMQ (reference sequence). CDR3 nucleotides: TGTGCCAGCAGCTTAATGGGGGGCAACATTCAGTACTTC. Encoded protein: CASSLMGGNIQYF.